These 18 T cell receptor beta chains were sequenced from one sample in a study of blood T cell repertoires in COVID-19. Sequenced by immunoSEQ multiplex PCR; TCRdb stores in-frame clones only, minus some. This sample has a few hundred thousand clones, with around 86% found just once. The sequencing input was PBMCs or T cells enriched from blood (not recorded which). Receptors were obtained from a woman aged 18-29 years who had recovered from COVID-19.

The chain joins TRBV19 to TRBJ2-2; D gene unclear. Germline CDR1 and CDR2: LNHDA and SQIVND (reference sequence). V shed 6 bases and J shed 0 bases, with 8 bases lying between them. The CDR3 runs to 14 residues. The CDR3 loop is CASRFSANTGELFF. In DNA, the CDR3 is TGTGCCAGTAGGTTCAGTGCGAACACCGGGGAGCTGTTTTTT.

The J gene is TRBJ1-6, the V gene TRBV5-1; 10 bases agree with TRBD1. The trim removed 1 base at V and 6 bases at J, leaving 10 bases unmatched. Germline V gene sequence: CDR1 SGHRS, CDR2 YFSETQ. This CDR3 region has 18 residues. CDR3 in amino acids: CASSLQPTGGEFNSPLHF. CDR3 nucleotide sequence: TGCGCCAGCAGCTTGCAGCCGACAGGGGGCGAATTTAATTCACCCCTCCACTTT.

The chain employs TRBV11-2 and TRBJ2-3; 7 bases are a match to TRBD2. CDR3 length: 15 residues. The V gene end was trimmed by 2 bases and the J gene end by 5 bases; junction bases not matched to a gene: 7. Germline CDR1 reads SGHAT; CDR2 reads FQNNGV. CDR3 bases: TGTGCCAGCAGCTTAATTACGGCGGGAGTAGATACGCAGTATTTT. Translated: CASSLITAGVDTQYF. Supplemented by reference TRBV11-2 and TRBJ2-3, the full variable domain reads EAGVAQSPRYKIIEKRQSVAFWCNPISGHATLYWYQQILGQGPKLLIQFQNNGVVDDSQLPKDRFSAERLKGVDSTLKIQPAKLEDSAVYLCASSLITAGVDTQYFGPGTRLTVL.

Only one count was recorded for this clone. The chain joins TRBV3-1 (or the pseudogene TRBV3-2) to TRBJ2-2, with 8 nucleotides matching TRBD2. The CDR3 length is 15 residues. Germline loops: CDR1 LGHDT, CDR2 YNNKEL (reference sequence). After removal of 0 bases from V and 6 bases from J, the junction contained 3 bases not matched to a gene. CDR3 DNA sequence: TGTGCCAGCAGCCAAGATCTCGGGAGGGCCGGGGAGCTGTTTTTT. Translated, it gives CASSQDLGRAGELFF.

Notes on this clone: Other DNA sequences from this sample encode an identical CDR3 as well. The chain couples TRBV5-1 to TRBJ1-6; D is unresolved. The length of the CDR3 is 13 residues. Germline CDR1 reads SGHRS; CDR2 reads YFSETQ. V was cut by 0 bases and J by 7 bases, with 5 bases left in between. The DNA for the CDR3 is TGCGCCAGCAGCTTGGCGGGAAATTCACCCCTCCACTTT. Translated: CASSLAGNSPLHF.

V and J are TRBV28 and TRBJ2-1; 15 bases are shared with TRBD2. CDR1 is MDHEN and CDR2 is SYDVKM in the germline V gene. CDR3 length: 18 amino acids. V lost 5 bases and J lost 9; bases outside the gene matches: 14. Written as DNA, the CDR3 is TGTGCCAGCAGTCCCCTGGACAGGGGACTAGCGGGAGGAGGTGAGCAGTTCTTC. This sequence encodes CASSPLDRGLAGGGEQFF.

V and J are TRBV2 and TRBJ1-6, with TRBD1 as a possible D gene (6 bases). The CDR3 extends over 16 amino acids. The germline V gene encodes CDR1 SNHLY and CDR2 FYNNEI. V gave up 5 bases and J gave up 9 bases, with 20 bases separating them. The CDR3 nucleotides read TGTGCCAGCAGTTTTTCGACAGGCGCCTTCCTTTCACCCCTCCACTTT. Translated, it gives CASSFSTGAFLSPLHF. Drawing the rest from reference TRBV2 and TRBJ1-6, the complete variable domain is EPEVTQTPSHQVTQMGQEVILRCVPISNHLYFYWYRQILGQKVEFLVSFYNNEISEKSEIFDDQFSVERPDGSNFTLKIRSTKLEDSAMYFCASSFSTGAFLSPLHFGNGTRLTVT.

The genes are TRBV5-1 and TRBJ1-1; D is unresolved. This CDR3 has 13 residues. The germline gives CDR1 SGHRS, CDR2 YFSETQ. V lost 4 bases to trimming and J lost 7 bases, with 14 bases between them. The CDR3: CASSPGGSGEAFF. CDR3 coding DNA: TGCGCCAGCAGCCCGGGTGGAAGTGGTGAAGCTTTCTTT.

This rearrangement joins TRBV11-3 to TRBJ1-1; 9 bases map to TRBD1. CDR1 and CDR2 from the germline V gene are SGHNT and YENEEA. V dropped 4 bases and J dropped 1; count of bases not matched to a gene: 1. CDR3 size: 14 residues. In DNA, the CDR3 is TGTGCCAGCAGCTCGGGACAGGGGAACACTGAAGCTTTCTTT. Encoded protein: CASSSGQGNTEAFF.

The rearrangement joins TRBV28 to TRBJ1-5; the D gene is possibly TRBD1 (5 bases). The CDR3 runs to 14 residues. V lost 6 bases and J 4 bases, leaving 13 bases between the germline ends. The germline gives CDR1 MDHEN, CDR2 SYDVKM. CDR3 DNA sequence: TGTGCCAGCAGGTTGACAGTGGAGAATCAGCCCCAGCATTTT. Protein sequence: CASRLTVENQPQHF.

The rearrangement uses TRBV18 and TRBJ1-1; TRBD1 is a possible D gene (6 bases). V shed 4 bases and J shed 3 bases, with 12 bases lying between them. This CDR3 contains 14 residues. Germline CDR1 and CDR2: KGHSH and LQKENI. CDR3 amino acids: CASSRYRDDTEAFF. As DNA, the CDR3 is TGTGCCAGCTCACGTTACAGGGACGACACTGAAGCTTTCTTT.

As regards this clone: Other DNA sequences from this sample encode an identical CDR3 as well. The chain is built from TRBV7-9 and TRBJ1-1; TRBD1 is a possible D gene (5 bases). V was pared by 1 base and J by 1 base, with 10 bases between. This CDR3 has 15 residues. Per the germline V gene, CDR1 is SEHNR and CDR2 is FQNEAQ (reference sequence). CDR3 nucleotide sequence: TGTGCCAGCAGCTTAGGGGGCAGCCCGAACACTGAAGCTTTCTTT. Amino acids: CASSLGGSPNTEAFF.

This clone appeared a few times. The genes are TRBV6-1 and TRBJ1-2; D is possibly TRBD1 (5 bases). Germline CDR1 and CDR2: MNHNS and SASEGT. The ends were cut back, 0 bases at V and 9 bases at J, with 14 bases in the middle. The CDR3 extends over 14 amino acids. The CDR3 region is CASSEAGGLGSYTF. DNA of the CDR3: TGTGCCAGCAGTGAAGCGGGGGGTCTGGGAAGCTACACCTTC.

The rearrangement uses TRBV6-5 and TRBJ1-4; the match to TRBD1 covers 9 bases. In germline, CDR1 is MNHEY, CDR2 SVGAGI. The CDR3 contains 15 residues. V trimming: 8 bases; J trimming: 7 bases; junction bases outside the gene matches: 11. CDR3 amino acids: CASYAGTGLGEKLFF. CDR3 DNA: TGTGCCAGCTATGCCGGGACAGGGTTGGGTGAAAAACTGTTTTTT.

This chain connects TRBV7-8 to TRBJ2-1; 13 bases match TRBD2. The germline CDR1 and CDR2 sequences are SGHVS and FQNEAQ. Trimming took 0 bases from V and 8 from J; bases not matched to a gene: 10. The CDR3 has 18 residues. In DNA form, the CDR3 reads TGTGCCAGCAGCTTAGCGGCATCCACTAGCGGGGGGGCCTATGAGCAGTTCTTC. It codes for CASSLAASTSGGAYEQFF. The whole variable domain, filled in from reference TRBV7-8 and TRBJ2-1, reads GAGVSQSPRYKVAKRGQDVALRCDPISGHVSLFWYQQALGQGPEFLTYFQNEAQLDKSGLPSDRFFAERPEGSVSTLKIQRTQQEDSAVYLCASSLAASTSGGAYEQFFGPGTRLTVL.

The genes are TRBV2 and TRBJ1-1; possible D gene TRBD1, 6 bases. Trimming took 5 bases from V and 3 from J, leaving 16 bases between them. The CDR3 has 15 amino acids. Germline V lookup: CDR1 SNHLY, CDR2 FYNNEI. CDR3 sequence (DNA): TGTGCCAGCAGTTCCGAAGCTCAGGGGTACACTGAAGCTTTCTTT. This gives the protein CASSSEAQGYTEAFF.

The chain is built from TRBV7-8 and TRBJ2-5; 14 bases are shared with TRBD2. The CDR3 extends over 16 amino acids. In germline, CDR1 is SGHVS, CDR2 FQNEAQ. V was pared by 1 base and J by 4 bases, with 2 bases of the junction left unmatched. CDR3 protein: CASSLGGTSGGETQYF. The CDR3 bases are TGTGCCAGCAGCTTAGGGGGGACTAGCGGGGGAGAGACCCAGTACTTC. The full variable domain, completed using reference TRBV7-8 and TRBJ2-5, is GAGVSQSPRYKVAKRGQDVALRCDPISGHVSLFWYQQALGQGPEFLTYFQNEAQLDKSGLPSDRFFAERPEGSVSTLKIQRTQQEDSAVYLCASSLGGTSGGETQYFGPGTRLLVL.

This clone came up a few times. The gene calls are TRBV29-1 and TRBJ2-5; 8 positions agree with TRBD1. Germline V gives CDR1 SQVTM, CDR2 ANQGSEA. The CDR3 runs 13 residues. V lost 4 bases and J lost 4; bases outside the gene matches: 5. CDR3: CSVGGQGAETQYF. As DNA, the CDR3 is TGCAGCGTTGGGGGGCAGGGGGCAGAGACCCAGTACTTC.